This TCR beta chain was identified in a study of T-cell reconstitution after alpha-beta-depleted transplantation in children (dated by TCRdb to the mid-2010s). Regarding the complete study: T-cell immune reconstitution after TCRalphabeta/CD19-depleted allogeneic hematopoietic cell transplantation in children was quantitatively tracked in the study by means of TCR repertoire profiling. Broad study findings and their caveats: The high TCRbeta diversity at day 60 in some patients was ascribed to recipient T cells and intrathymic progenitors that had survived conditioning. About two months after transplant, the apparently early recovery of alphabetaT-cell counts reportedly depended on just several hundred clones that had expanded rapidly and came from non-depleted graft cells. The frequencies of hyperexpanded clones fell over the following months, and after one year, T-cell counts and TCRbeta diversity were mostly attributed to newly produced T cells.

This clonotype was seen repeatedly, ten times or more. It lacks a known antigen. Base qualities are missing; no much larger clone stands one base away. V is reduced by 4 bases and J by 2 bases, leaving a spacing of 15 bases between them. From its cysteine to its phenylalanine, the CDR3 spans 15 amino acids. Of the read, only the CDR3 DNA is kept; its 45 bases are in frame from base 1. CDR1 and CDR2 are drawn from the germline V gene: ENHRY, SYGVKD. Libraries came from PCR. Sequencing was performed on an Illumina HiSeq 2500. TCR libraries were prepared with molecular barcoding, using unique molecular identifiers to normalize TCRbeta repertoire quantification. TCRdb reprocessed the public reads (quality trimming at Q25 with fastp, clone calling with MiXCR) and kept in-frame beta chains. Every CDR3 protein is listed once, alongside the most common genes and DNA of its rows. A total of hundreds of thousands of distinct CDR3 sequences appear in this sample, around 15% of them only once. The ten largest account for around 4.5% of the sample.

Explained via the paper, the treatment or condition label denotes: allogeneic hematopoietic cell transplantation with graft depleted of TCRalphabeta T cells and CD19 B cells. The children who served as transplant recipients had been given grafts of TCRalphabeta/CD19-depleted allogeneic hematopoietic cells. The chain is encoded by TRBV10-3 joined to TRBJ2-7, and the D gene may be TRBD1, 8 bases matching. The receptor was derived from a male patient between 10 and 17 years old who had a stem cell transplant for acute lymphoblastic leukemia, so the T cells may come from the graft donor. The starting material was PBMCs, mostly from graft donor cells, obtained 360 days after TCRalphabeta/CD19-depleted stem cell transplant. The nucleotide sequence reads TGTGCCATCAGTGTGGGAGGGACAGGAACCTACGAGCAGTACTTC. Its product reads: CAISVGGTGTYEQYF.